A single sample gave rise to the 6 T cell receptor beta chains below, sequenced in a study of monozygotic twins with cystic fibrosis. Method: immunoSEQ multiplex PCR; TCRdb's copy keeps in-frame clones and lacks some. The table lists 25,000 to 40,000 clones, approximately 97% of them singletons. The sample taken for sequencing was blood. These receptors were taken from a girl aged 2-10 years with cystic fibrosis.

J is TRBJ1-2 and V is TRBV30; 7 bases are a match to TRBD1. Germline V CDR1 and CDR2: GTSNPN, SVGIG (reference sequence). The CDR3 runs to 14 residues. The V segment lost 3 bases and the J segment 7 bases; nucleotides outside the gene matches: 11. CDR3 sequence: CAWSGTVPQSGYTF. In DNA, the CDR3 is TGTGCCTGGAGCGGGACAGTGCCTCAATCTGGCTACACCTTC.

The rearrangement uses TRBV5-1 and TRBJ2-2; D uncertain. The CDR3 extends over 14 amino acids. Germline V gene sequence: CDR1 SGHRS, CDR2 YFSETQ. V was trimmed by 0 bases and J by 7 bases, leaving 10 bases between them. This CDR3 is CASSLDWADGELFF. The CDR3 nucleotides are TGCGCCAGCAGCTTGGATTGGGCCGACGGGGAGCTGTTTTTT.

The genes are TRBV6-5 and TRBJ2-7; possibly TRBD2 for D (5 bases). CDR1 MNHEY and CDR2 SVGAGI come from the germline V gene. The V end was cut by 2 bases, the J end by 2 bases, with 10 bases between. The CDR3 is 14 residues long. For the CDR3, the DNA is TGTGCCAGCAGTTACACCCCGACTACCTACGAGCAGTACTTC. Amino acids: CASSYTPTTYEQYF.

The CDR3 DNA sequence: TGTGCCAGCAGTTTCGGGGGTAGAAACATTCAGTACTTC. Protein: CASSFGGRNIQYF. The chain carries TRBV28 and TRBJ2-4; maybe TRBD2 (6 bases). Germline V gene lookup returns CDR1 MDHEN and CDR2 SYDVKM. The V gene lost 3 bases and the J gene lost 6 bases, with 9 bases spanning the gap. The CDR3 is 13 residues long.

J is TRBJ1-1 and V is TRBV6-6, with 9 positions matching TRBD1. V lost 2 bases, J lost 5 bases, and 3 bases stayed unmatched. Germline loops: CDR1 MNHNY, CDR2 SVGAGI (reference sequence). The CDR3 loop spans 14 amino acids. CDR3: CASSYADRGTEAFF. CDR3 coding DNA: TGTGCCAGCAGTTACGCGGACAGGGGTACTGAAGCTTTCTTT.

This chain joins TRBV5-1 and TRBJ1-1; D is unclear. V dropped 5 bases and J dropped 4 bases, with 12 bases sitting between them. CDR1 and CDR2 (germline): SGHRS, YFSETQ. CDR3 length: 13 residues. This CDR3 is CASSEVWGTEAFF. CDR3 nucleotides: TGCGCCAGCAGTGAGGTGTGGGGCACTGAAGCTTTCTTT.